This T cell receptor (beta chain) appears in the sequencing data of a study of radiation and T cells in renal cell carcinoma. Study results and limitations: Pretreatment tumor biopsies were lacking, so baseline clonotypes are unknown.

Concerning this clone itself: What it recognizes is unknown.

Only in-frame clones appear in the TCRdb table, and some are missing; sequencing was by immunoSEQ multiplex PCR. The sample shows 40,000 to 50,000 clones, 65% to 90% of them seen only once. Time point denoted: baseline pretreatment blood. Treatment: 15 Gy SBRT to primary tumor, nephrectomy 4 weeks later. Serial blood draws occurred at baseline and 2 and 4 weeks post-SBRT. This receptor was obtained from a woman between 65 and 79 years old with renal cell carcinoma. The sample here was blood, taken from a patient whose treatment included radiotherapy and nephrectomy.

The CDR3 spells CASSFGLVFAGELFF. In DNA, the CDR3 is TGTGCCAGTAGTTTTGGACTAGTTTTCGCCGGGGAGCTGTTTTTT. This chain joins TRBV19 and TRBJ2-2; 7 bases fit TRBD2. CDR1 is LNHDA, CDR2 SQIVND, per germline (reference sequence). Trimming took 5 bases from V and 6 from J; bases not matched to a gene: 9. The CDR3 contains 15 residues.